Each of the 15 T cell receptor beta chains below was sequenced from the same sample in a study of cytomegalovirus exposure and HLA in healthy donors. PCR involved 60 Vbeta and 13 Jbeta primers. Sequencing used immunoSEQ multiplex PCR; TCRdb keeps in-frame clones, though not all of them. Found here are 150,000 to 200,000 clones, around four fifths of them singletons; the top ten hold 1.4% to 1.5%. Sequencing was carried out using PBMCs. Receptors originate from a woman in her 30s in good health and CMV-seropositive.

Only one count was recorded for this clone. The chain recombines TRBV9 with TRBJ2-7; D uncertain. V gave up 0 bases and J gave up 3 bases, with 13 bases separating them. The CDR3 is made up of 15 amino acids. Looked up from germline, CDR1 is SGDLS and CDR2 is YYNGEE. The DNA of the CDR3 is TGTGCCAGCAGCGTAGACTACGGTAGACGCTACGAGCAGTACTTC. It codes for CASSVDYGRRYEQYF. The full variable domain, in which reference TRBV9 and TRBJ2-7 provide the parts outside the CDR3, is DSGVTQTPKHLITATGQRVTLRCSPRSGDLSVYWYQQSLDQGLQFLIQYYNGEERAKGNILERFSAQQFPDLHSELNLSSLELGDSALYFCASSVDYGRRYEQYFGPGTRLTVT.

The chain recombines TRBV21-1 with TRBJ2-2; the tabulated D call, TRBD1, remains unverified against the DNA. TRBV21-1 is listed as a pseudogene. There are 14 residues in the CDR3. This chain's CDR3 is CASSRRDTTGELFF. The DNA of the CDR3 is TGTGCCAGCAGCAGAAGGGACACCACCGGGGAGCTGTTTTTT.

The chain combines TRBV11-2 with TRBJ1-2; 8 nucleotides match TRBD1. CDR1 and CDR2 from the germline V gene are SGHAT and FQNNGV. This CDR3 region has 13 residues. The V segment lost 4 bases and the J segment 8 bases; nucleotides outside the gene matches: 6. The CDR3 here is CASSSTTGVGYTF. CDR3 nucleotides: TGTGCCAGCAGCTCAACGACAGGGGTGGGCTACACCTTC.

V is TRBV5-1 and J is TRBJ2-3, with 7 bases identical to TRBD2. The CDR3 sequence is 14 residues long. Germline V gene lookup returns CDR1 SGHRS and CDR2 YFSETQ. The V gene end was trimmed by 7 bases and the J gene end by 4 bases; junction bases not matched to a gene: 9. This CDR3 is CASRTTSSSDTQYF. The CDR3 bases are TGCGCCAGCCGGACGACTAGCAGTTCAGATACGCAGTATTTT.

This chain joins TRBV30 and TRBJ2-2, with 11 bases fitting TRBD2. The CDR3 runs 13 residues. Trimming removed 8 bases from V and 7 bases from J; junction bases left unmatched: 6. Germline CDR1 and CDR2: GTSNPN and SVGIG (reference sequence). The CDR3 region is CARSGRVDGELFF. The CDR3 nucleotides are TGTGCCCGTAGCGGGAGGGTCGACGGGGAGCTGTTTTTT. The full variable domain, its missing parts supplied by reference TRBV30 and TRBJ2-2, is SQTIHQWPATLVQPVGSPLSLECTVEGTSNPNLYWYRQAAGRGLQLLFYSVGIGQISSEVPQNLSASRPQDRQFILSSKKLLLSDSGFYLCARSGRVDGELFFGEGSRLTVL.

The chain has TRBV28 and TRBJ2-3, with 8 positions matching TRBD2. The J segment lost 1 base and the V segment lost 7 bases, leaving 19 bases of the junction unmatched. This CDR3 comprises 19 residues. CDR1 MDHEN and CDR2 SYDVKM come from the germline V gene. The CDR3 DNA reads as TGTGCCAGCACCACTACTAGCGGAGTTGAGATTGGGGGCACAGATACGCAGTATTTT. It specifies CASTTTSGVEIGGTDTQYF. The full variable domain, completed using reference TRBV28 and TRBJ2-3, is DVKVTQSSRYLVKRTGEKVFLECVQDMDHENMFWYRQDPGLGLRLIYFSYDVKMKEKGDIPEGYSVSREKKERFSLILESASTNQTSMYLCASTTTSGVEIGGTDTQYFGPGTRLTVL.

The rearrangement links TRBV6-6 to TRBJ1-5; the match to TRBD1 covers 9 bases. Trimming removed 6 bases from V and 3 bases from J; junction bases left unmatched: 9. This CDR3 comprises 16 residues. Germline assignment: CDR1 MNHNY and CDR2 SVGAGI (reference sequence). CDR3 in amino acids: CASRDRTGALNQPQHF. The CDR3 DNA reads TGTGCCAGCAGAGACCGGACAGGGGCCCTCAATCAGCCCCAGCATTTT.

The V call is TRBV2, the J call TRBJ1-3; D is undetermined. The V gene lost 6 bases and the J gene lost 4 bases, with 7 bases spanning the gap. Germline loops: CDR1 SNHLY, CDR2 FYNNEI. The CDR3 sequence is 12 residues long. CDR3 bases: TGTGCCAGCAGCGAGCTAGGAAACACCATATATTTT. Protein: CASSELGNTIYF.

The count of this clone is one. V is TRBV27 and J is TRBJ2-5, with D possibly matching TRBD1 (6 bases). CDR1 is MNHEY and CDR2 is SMNVEV in the germline V gene (reference sequence). This CDR3 has 15 amino acids. V lost 2 bases and J lost 5, with 15 bases in between. The CDR3 region has the DNA TGTGCCAGCAGTTTAGGTACCAGGGGACGGGAGACCCAGTACTTC. Translation: CASSLGTRGRETQYF.

The chain has TRBV4-1 and TRBJ1-4, with a weak D call TRBD1 (6 bases). The CDR3 is 16 amino acids. Trimming removed 1 base from V and 5 bases from J, with 14 bases in between. Germline loops: CDR1 MGHRA, CDR2 YSYEKL. In nucleotides, the CDR3 is TGCGCCAGCAGCCAAGTGGCGACAGGACCAAATGAAAAACTGTTTTTT. This encodes CASSQVATGPNEKLFF.

The chain employs TRBV6-5 and TRBJ2-2; 9 positions match TRBD1. The CDR3 has 15 residues. Germline V lookup: CDR1 MNHEY, CDR2 SVGAGI. After removal of 6 bases from V and 4 bases from J, the junction contained 6 bases not matched to a gene. The CDR3 loop reads CASRRIQGATGELFF. For the CDR3, the DNA is TGTGCCAGCAGAAGAATACAGGGGGCCACCGGGGAGCTGTTTTTT.

This clone appeared a single time. The CDR3 DNA sequence: TGTGCCAGCAGCCCTGAGCGGGAGTCTGGGGAGCAGTTCTTC. It translates to CASSPERESGEQFF. The V call is TRBV6-1, the J call TRBJ2-1, with 8 bases that match TRBD2. Germline CDR1 is MNHNS and CDR2 is SASEGT. With V trimmed by 6 bases and J by 10 bases, 11 bases remained unmatched. This CDR3 is 14 amino acids long.

The rearrangement links TRBV5-4 to TRBJ1-4; a possible D gene is TRBD1 (6 bases). This CDR3 is 14 amino acids long. The V gene lost 6 bases and the J gene lost 3 bases, with 12 bases spanning the gap. CDR1 is SGHNT, CDR2 YYREEE, per germline (reference sequence). The CDR3 DNA follows: TGTGCCAGCAAGATGGACAGTCCTAATGAAAAACTGTTTTTT. This gives the protein CASKMDSPNEKLFF.

V is TRBV15 and J is TRBJ1-2; 12 nucleotides align to TRBD1. J gave up 7 bases and V 1 base, and 22 bases lay outside the gene matches. CDR1 is LNHNV and CDR2 is YYDKDF in the germline V gene (reference sequence). The CDR3 consists of 21 residues. This chain's CDR3 is CATSRVGGRSGTGGYLGGYTF. The CDR3 region has the DNA TGTGCCACCAGCAGAGTAGGGGGCCGGAGTGGGACAGGGGGCTACTTGGGTGGCTACACCTTC. Drawing the rest from reference TRBV15 and TRBJ1-2, the complete variable domain is DAMVIQNPRYQVTQFGKPVTLSCSQTLNHNVMYWYQQKSSQAPKLLFHYYDKDFNNEADTPDNFQSRRPNTSFCFLDIRSPGLGDTAMYLCATSRVGGRSGTGGYLGGYTFGSGTRLTVV.

For the CDR3, the DNA is TGTGCCAGCAGAAACTTGGAGTTTGCGGACACCGGGGAGCTGTTTTTT. This translates into CASRNLEFADTGELFF. This chain links TRBV5-6 with TRBJ2-2; D not resolved. The germline CDR1 and CDR2 sequences are SGHDT and YYEEEE. The V end lost 5 bases, the J end lost 3 bases, and 17 bases lay between the germline ends. This CDR3 contains 16 residues.